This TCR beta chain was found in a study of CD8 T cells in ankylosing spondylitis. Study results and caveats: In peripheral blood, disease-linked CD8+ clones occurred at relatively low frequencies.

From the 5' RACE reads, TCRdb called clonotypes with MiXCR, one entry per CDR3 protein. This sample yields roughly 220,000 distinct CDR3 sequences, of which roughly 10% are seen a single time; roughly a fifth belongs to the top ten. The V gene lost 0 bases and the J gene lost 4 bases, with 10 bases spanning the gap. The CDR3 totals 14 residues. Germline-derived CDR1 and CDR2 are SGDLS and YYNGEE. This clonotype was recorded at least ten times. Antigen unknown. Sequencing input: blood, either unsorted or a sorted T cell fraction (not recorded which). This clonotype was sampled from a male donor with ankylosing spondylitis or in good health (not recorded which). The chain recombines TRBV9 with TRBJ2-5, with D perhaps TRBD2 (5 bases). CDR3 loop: CASSVVDRGETQYF. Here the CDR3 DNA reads TGTGCCAGCAGCGTAGTGGATCGGGGAGAGACCCAGTACTTC.